This passage covers 17 T cell receptor beta chains from one sample sequenced in a study of control samples from healthy donors and cancer patients. This table comes from immunoSEQ multiplex PCR, and its TCRdb copy is limited to in-frame clones, with some not included. Of about 150,000 clones in the sample, roughly 94% were seen once. The material sequenced was blood. The receptors come from a man aged 40-55 years in good health.

The V and J genes are TRBV11-2 and TRBJ2-7; no firm D call. With 0 bases removed from V and 5 bases from J, the gap between germline ends came to 11 bases. The CDR3 sequence is 14 residues long. Germline V gives CDR1 SGHAT, CDR2 FQNNGV. The chain's CDR3 is CASSLELSSNEQYF. As DNA, the CDR3 is TGTGCCAGCAGCTTAGAATTGTCTTCCAACGAGCAGTACTTC.

This clone was detected once. This chain links TRBV30 with TRBJ1-5, with 9 bases lining up with TRBD1. CDR1 and CDR2 (germline): GTSNPN, SVGIG (reference sequence). The V and J ends lost 1 base and 5 bases, in that order; junction bases with no gene match: 3. The CDR3 has 14 amino acids. CDR3 region: CAWSGTGDYQPQHF. The CDR3, as DNA: TGTGCCTGGAGTGGGACAGGGGATTATCAGCCCCAGCATTTT.

The chain joins TRBV4-2 to TRBJ1-1, with 8 positions matching TRBD1. CDR1 and CDR2 (germline): LGHNA, YNFKEQ. Trimming removed 0 bases from V and 4 bases from J; junction bases left unmatched: 4. The CDR3 extends over 15 amino acids. The CDR3 DNA reads TGTGCCAGCAGCCAAGAGGGGACAGGCCTCACTGAAGCTTTCTTT. Translated, it gives CASSQEGTGLTEAFF.

This clone was found once. The rearrangement uses TRBV7-2 and TRBJ2-1, with D unresolved. The CDR3 length is 13 residues. Germline-derived CDR1 and CDR2 are SGHTA and FQGNSA. Trimming shortened V by 5 bases and J by 16 bases, and 21 bases separated the two germline ends. The CDR3 DNA reads TGTGCCAGCAGCACGTCCCTGGGGATGCCCCCTTTCTTC. This encodes CASSTSLGMPPFF.

Turning to this clone: The sample has other DNA sequences that encode this CDR3 too. This chain uses TRBV6-5 with TRBJ1-5; 7 bases align to TRBD1. Germline trimming cut 2 bases from V and 4 bases from J; bases unmatched to any gene: 2. There are 14 residues in the CDR3. Germline CDR1 MNHEY, CDR2 SVGAGI. CDR3 sequence: CASSYRDSNQPQHF. In DNA form, the CDR3 reads TGTGCCAGCAGTTACCGGGACAGTAATCAGCCCCAGCATTTT.

The chain joins TRBV12-3 or TRBV12-4 to TRBJ1-5; D gene uncertain. The CDR3 is 12 residues long. V lost 3 bases and J 3 bases, leaving 3 bases between the germline ends. The CDR3 DNA reads as TGTGCCAGCAGTTTCCACAATCAGCCCCAGCATTTT. Protein product: CASSFHNQPQHF.

The chain carries TRBV4-3 and TRBJ1-2, with no clear D. The germline V and J ends were trimmed by 1 base and 6 bases, with 9 bases remaining between them. The length of the CDR3 is 13 residues. CDR1 and CDR2 (germline): LGHNA, YSLEER. As DNA, the CDR3 is TGCGCCAGCAGCCAAGCCCGACTTGATGGCTACACCTTC. Protein product: CASSQARLDGYTF.

The chain carries TRBV6-5 and TRBJ1-4, with a tentative D call TRBD1 (6 bases). The length of the CDR3 is 15 residues. Germline V gene lookup returns CDR1 MNHEY and CDR2 SVGAGI. Trimming pared 7 bases from V and 3 bases from J, leaving 15 bases between. The CDR3 loop reads CASNFVRGPNEKLFF. CDR3 in DNA: TGTGCCAGCAACTTCGTCAGGGGACCTAATGAAAAACTGTTTTTT.

V is TRBV10-1 and J is TRBJ1-4; the match to TRBD1 covers 7 bases. CDR1 and CDR2 (germline): WNHNN, SYGVQD (reference sequence). This CDR3 is built from 15 residues. The junction had 12 bases not matched to a gene; V was cut back by 6 bases and J by 8 bases. This CDR3 is CASSPNRDSNEKLFF. Written as DNA, the CDR3 is TGCGCCAGCAGCCCCAACCGGGACAGTAACGAAAAACTGTTTTTT.

On this clone: This sample also contains other DNA sequences that code for the same CDR3. This sequence joins TRBV9 and TRBJ2-3; TRBD1 is a possible D gene (5 bases). V lost 0 bases and J lost 2, with 7 bases in between. This CDR3 comprises 14 residues. Germline V CDR1 and CDR2: SGDLS, YYNGEE. The CDR3 bases are TGTGCCAGCAGCGTAGGGGGCATCACAGATACGCAGTATTTT. Translation: CASSVGGITDTQYF.

This chain uses TRBV6-2 or TRBV6-3 with TRBJ1-3, with D possibly matching TRBD1 (5 bases). Per the germline V gene, CDR1 is MNHEY and CDR2 is SVGEGT. The CDR3 is 14 amino acids. The V gene lost 4 bases and the J gene lost 4 bases, with 11 bases spanning the gap. The CDR3, as DNA: TGTGCCAGCAGTTCCAGGGTTGAAGGAAACACCATATATTTT. Protein sequence: CASSSRVEGNTIYF.

This clone was recorded once. This chain links TRBV7-3 with TRBJ2-3; possible D gene TRBD2, 6 bases. The CDR3 spans 15 residues. Germline CDR1 reads SGHTA; CDR2 reads FQGTGA. The V gene lost 0 bases and the J gene lost 2 bases, with 9 bases spanning the gap. CDR3 nucleotide sequence: TGTGCCAGCAGCTTAACCCCGGGGGTCACAGATACGCAGTATTTT. This codes for CASSLTPGVTDTQYF.

V is TRBV9 and J is TRBJ1-1; D not certain. The ends were cut back, 2 bases at V and 7 bases at J, with 12 bases in the middle. Germline lookup yields CDR1 SGDLS and CDR2 YYNGEE. The CDR3 consists of 13 residues. CDR3 region: CASSVTAPGEAFF. CDR3 DNA: TGTGCCAGCAGCGTTACAGCTCCCGGTGAAGCTTTCTTT.

The chain has TRBV7-2 and TRBJ1-4; D unresolved. V lost 1 base to trimming and J lost 8 bases, with 11 bases between them. This CDR3 contains 14 residues. Germline V gene lookup returns CDR1 SGHTA and CDR2 FQGNSA. This chain's CDR3 is CASSLVRKSEKLFF. CDR3 coding DNA: TGTGCCAGCAGCTTAGTTCGGAAGTCGGAAAAACTGTTTTTT.

This clone has more than one count but fewer than ten. This sequence joins TRBV4-1 and TRBJ2-3; D possibly matches TRBD1 or TRBD2 (6 bases each). The CDR3 has 14 residues. Germline V lookup: CDR1 MGHRA, CDR2 YSYEKL. The V end was cut by 6 bases, the J end by 5 bases, with 15 bases between. The CDR3, as DNA: TGCGCCAGCAGTCATAGACGGGGGCGAGATACGCAGTATTTT. Amino acid sequence: CASSHRRGRDTQYF.

The rearrangement uses TRBV4-1 and TRBJ1-6, with 7 nucleotides matching TRBD1. This CDR3 region has 15 residues. Germline loops: CDR1 MGHRA, CDR2 YSYEKL. Trimming at V came to 3 bases and at J to 7 bases, leaving 6 bases not matched to a gene. The CDR3 sequence is CASSQSDRANSPLHF. The CDR3 DNA reads TGCGCCAGCAGCCAGTCCGACAGGGCGAATTCACCCCTCCACTTT.

The rearrangement uses TRBV28 and TRBJ1-1; possible D gene TRBD1, 6 bases. V dropped 2 bases and J dropped 7 bases, with 11 bases sitting between them. Looked up from germline, CDR1 is MDHEN and CDR2 is SYDVKM. This CDR3 region has 13 residues. CDR3 region: CASSLGGLGEAFF. The CDR3 DNA follows: TGTGCCAGCAGTTTAGGGGGGCTGGGTGAAGCTTTCTTT. The full variable domain, in which reference TRBV28 and TRBJ1-1 provide the parts outside the CDR3, is DVKVTQSSRYLVKRTGEKVFLECVQDMDHENMFWYRQDPGLGLRLIYFSYDVKMKEKGDIPEGYSVSREKKERFSLILESASTNQTSMYLCASSLGGLGEAFFGQGTRLTVV.